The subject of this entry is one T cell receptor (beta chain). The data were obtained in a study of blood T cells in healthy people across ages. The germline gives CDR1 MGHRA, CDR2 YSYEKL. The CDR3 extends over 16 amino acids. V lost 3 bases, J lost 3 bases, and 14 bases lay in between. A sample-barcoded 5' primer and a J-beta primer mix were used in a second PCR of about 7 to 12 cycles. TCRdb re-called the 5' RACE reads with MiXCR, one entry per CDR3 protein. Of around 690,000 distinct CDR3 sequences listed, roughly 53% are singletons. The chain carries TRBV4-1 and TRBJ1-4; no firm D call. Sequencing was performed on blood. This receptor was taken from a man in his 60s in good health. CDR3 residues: CASSQFPSGANEKLFF. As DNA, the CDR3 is TGCGCCAGCAGCCAGTTCCCCTCCGGGGCTAATGAAAAACTGTTTTTT.